This TCR beta chain comes out of a study of blood T cell repertoires in COVID-19. Turning to the study itself: Acute and convalescent COVID-19 specimens originated in the United States, Italy and Spain. T cells, B-cell-depleted T cells, or PBMCs supplied cDNA or gDNA.

Per the germline V gene, CDR1 is MNHEY and CDR2 is SMNVEV (reference sequence). With 2 bases clipped from V and 2 bases from J, the junction kept 9 bases outside the gene matches. This CDR3 contains 16 residues. In the original processing: Reference gene primer amplification yielded estimated nucleated cell counts. Measured with immunoSEQ multiplex PCR; TCRdb has only the in-frame clones, and not every one. The V and J calls and the clone size are those of that table, but D and trimming were determined from the DNA. Here the sample spans some 43,000 clones, roughly four fifths being singletons. V and J are TRBV27 and TRBJ2-7; 7 nucleotides agree with TRBD2. The clonotype originates from a man aged 40-49 years with active or convalescent COVID-19. Sequencing was performed on peripheral blood. The CDR3 here is CASSLTTGTITYEQYF. In DNA, the CDR3 is TGTGCCAGCAGTTTAACGACCGGGACTATAACCTACGAGCAGTACTTC.